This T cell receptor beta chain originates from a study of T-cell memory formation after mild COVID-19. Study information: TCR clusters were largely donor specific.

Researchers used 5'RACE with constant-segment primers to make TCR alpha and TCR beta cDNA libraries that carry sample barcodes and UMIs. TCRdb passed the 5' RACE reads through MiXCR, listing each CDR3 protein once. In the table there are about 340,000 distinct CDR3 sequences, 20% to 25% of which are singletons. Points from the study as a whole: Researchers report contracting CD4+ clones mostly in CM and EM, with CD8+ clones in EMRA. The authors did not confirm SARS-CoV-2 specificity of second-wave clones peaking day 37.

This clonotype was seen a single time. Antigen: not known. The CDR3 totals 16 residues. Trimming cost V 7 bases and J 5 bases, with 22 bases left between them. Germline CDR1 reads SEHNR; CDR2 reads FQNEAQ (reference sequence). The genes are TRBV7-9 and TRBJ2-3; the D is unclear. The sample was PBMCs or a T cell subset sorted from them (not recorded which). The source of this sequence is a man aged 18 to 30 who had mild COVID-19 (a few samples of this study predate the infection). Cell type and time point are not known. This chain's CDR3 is CASTDTGRAGGDTQYF. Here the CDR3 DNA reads TGTGCCAGCACCGATACCGGAAGGGCAGGTGGAGATACGCAGTATTTT.